The 14 T cell receptor beta chains given below trace back to one sample, sequenced in a study of metastatic and nonmetastatic thyroid tumors. Treatment of any kind had been given to no patient before thyroid surgery. TCRdb recomputed clones from the PCR reads via MiXCR. The sample records roughly 3,900 clones, roughly 36% being singletons. Sequencing was done on a sample of tumor tissue. The source is a female donor with papillary thyroid cancer or a benign thyroid nodule (not recorded which). Some clones in this sample may be carry-over from other donors' samples.

The chain is built from TRBV12-3 or TRBV12-4 and TRBJ2-3; 10 nucleotides line up with TRBD2. There are 17 residues in the CDR3. J gave up 1 base and V 1 base, and 5 bases lay outside the gene matches. CDR3 region: CASSLGGLADGTDTQYF. CDR3 DNA sequence: TGTGCCAGCAGTTTAGGTGGACTAGCGGATGGCACAGATACGCAGTATTTT.

The table lists this clone with a few counts. The chain links TRBV6-1 to TRBJ1-6; D unclear. V lost 4 bases, J lost 9 bases, and 10 bases lay in between. The CDR3 runs 13 residues. Germline loops: CDR1 MNHNS, CDR2 SASEGT. This CDR3 reads CASSGWEVSPLHF. The CDR3 nucleotides are TGTGCCAGCAGTGGGTGGGAGGTTTCACCCCTCCACTTT.

The chain has TRBV3-1 and TRBJ1-1, with D possibly TRBD1 on 6 matching bases. V was cut by 4 bases and J by 7 bases, with 13 bases left in between. The CDR3 covers 13 residues. The V gene's germline CDR1 is LGHDT and CDR2 YNNKEL (reference sequence). The CDR3 DNA follows: TGTGCCAGCAGCCCCCAGGGGCCCCGTGAAGCTTTCTTT. It yields the protein CASSPQGPREAFF. The variable domain in full, completed from reference TRBV3-1 and TRBJ1-1, reads DTAVSQTPKYLVTQMGNDKSIKCEQNLGHDTMYWYKQDSKKFLKIMFSYNNKELIINETVPNRFSPKSPDKAHLNLHINSLELGDSAVYFCASSPQGPREAFFGQGTRLTVV.

This chain uses TRBV19 with TRBJ2-6; D might be TRBD2 (5 bases). In germline, CDR1 is LNHDA, CDR2 SQIVND (reference sequence). The V gene lost 6 bases and the J gene lost 1 base, with 16 bases spanning the gap. This CDR3 has 17 residues. CDR3 coding DNA: TGTGCCAGTAGCCCAACTGGGAGCTCGTCTGGGGCCAACGTCCTGACTTTC. This sequence encodes CASSPTGSSSGANVLTF. Together with reference TRBV19 and TRBJ2-6, the CDR3 gives the full variable domain: DGGITQSPKYLFRKEGQNVTLSCEQNLNHDAMYWYRQDPGQGLRLIYYSQIVNDFQKGDIAEGYSVSREKKESFPLTVTSAQKNPTAFYLCASSPTGSSSGANVLTFGAGSRLTVL.

This clone was counted only a few times. The chain has TRBV27 and TRBJ1-5; no firm D call. The V end lost 6 bases, the J end lost 1 base, and 16 bases lay between the germline ends. CDR3 length equals 16 residues. Germline-derived CDR1 and CDR2 are MNHEY and SMNVEV (reference sequence). The DNA of the CDR3 is TGTGCCAGCAGACCCTTGGCGCAGTACAGCAATCAGCCCCAGCATTTT. Encoded protein: CASRPLAQYSNQPQHF.

The chain joins TRBV15 to TRBJ2-3; maybe TRBD2 (5 bases). This CDR3 comprises 15 residues. V was trimmed by 0 bases and J by 4 bases, leaving 11 bases between them. Germline values: CDR1 LNHNV, CDR2 YYDKDF (reference sequence). The CDR3 DNA follows: TGTGCCACCAGCAGAGATCGGGGAGTGCCAGATACGCAGTATTTT. The encoded protein is CATSRDRGVPDTQYF.

Comments on this clone: Germline is not matched at one junction end, which may reflect a read error. The rearrangement links TRBV6-4 to TRBJ2-1; D possibly matches TRBD1 or TRBD2 (5 bases each). Germline CDR1 MRHNA, CDR2 SNTAGT. The CDR3 covers 13 residues. In nucleotides, the CDR3 is TGTGCCAGCAGTTACTCAGGGAGTGATGAGCAGTTCTTC. Protein product: CASSYSGSDEQFF.

This clone occurred a few times. This sequence joins TRBV6-1 and TRBJ1-6; 7 bases line up with TRBD1. V lost 8 bases and J lost 6; bases outside the gene matches: 7. CDR1 and CDR2 from the germline V gene are MNHNS and SASEGT. CDR3 length equals 14 residues. CDR3 nucleotide sequence: TGTGCCAGCGGAGGGGGCTTGGGTAATTCACCCCTCCACTTT. As protein: CASGGGLGNSPLHF.

This clone was seen only a few times. The V and J genes are TRBV6-1 and TRBJ2-2; D perhaps matches TRBD1 (8 bases). Germline V gives CDR1 MNHNS, CDR2 SASEGT. V was pared by 6 bases and J by 3 bases, with 20 bases between. This CDR3 region has 17 residues. Here the CDR3 reads CASSRRGGQEYTGELFF. CDR3 nucleotide sequence: TGTGCCAGCAGCAGAAGGGGGGGACAGGAGTACACCGGGGAGCTGTTTTTT.

The sample holds a few counts of this clone. The chain combines TRBV10-3 with TRBJ2-3, with D uncertain. The V and J ends lost 5 bases and 3 bases respectively, with 6 bases between them. The CDR3 has 12 residues. CDR1 is ENHRY, CDR2 SYGVKD, per germline. The CDR3 region has the DNA TGTGCCATCAGTACCGGGACAGATACGCAGTATTTT. Its protein product is CAISTGTDTQYF.

The sample holds a few counts of this clone. This sequence joins TRBV6-2 or TRBV6-3 and TRBJ1-6, with a possible D match to TRBD1 (5 bases). CDR3 length: 15 residues. The V gene's germline CDR1 is MNHEY and CDR2 SVGEGT. Deletions cut 2 bases from V and 8 bases from J, with 13 bases between. CDR3 sequence (DNA): TGTGCCAGCAGTTACCCCCGGGGGTTGGATTCACCCCTCCACTTT. This sequence encodes CASSYPRGLDSPLHF.

This clone was seen only once. The V gene is TRBV20-1, the J gene TRBJ2-7, with unresolved D. Between the trimmed V and J ends, which lost 3 bases and 5 bases, there was a span of 11 bases. Germline V gives CDR1 DFQATT, CDR2 SNEGSKA (reference sequence). The CDR3 loop spans 12 amino acids. The CDR3 protein is CSARRSADEQYF. CDR3 bases: TGCAGTGCTAGGCGAAGCGCCGACGAGCAGTACTTC.

This clone appeared a few times. This sequence joins TRBV19 and TRBJ2-1; 7 nucleotides agree with TRBD1. The V gene's germline CDR1 is LNHDA and CDR2 SQIVND (reference sequence). Unmatched junction bases numbered 3, after V lost 2 bases and J lost 5 bases. This CDR3 region has 14 residues. DNA for the CDR3: TGTGCCAGTAGTATAAGGGGGCGGAACAATGAGCAGTTCTTC. It is translated as CASSIRGRNNEQFF. Filled out from reference TRBV19 and TRBJ2-1, the complete variable domain reads DGGITQSPKYLFRKEGQNVTLSCEQNLNHDAMYWYRQDPGQGLRLIYYSQIVNDFQKGDIAEGYSVSREKKESFPLTVTSAQKNPTAFYLCASSIRGRNNEQFFGPGTRLTVL.

CDR3 sequence reads: CASSMTGTANEKLFF. The CDR3 region has the DNA TGTGCCAGTAGTATGACGGGGACAGCCAATGAAAAACTGTTTTTT. This chain connects TRBV19 to TRBJ1-4, with 7 bases fitting TRBD1. The V and J ends lost 3 bases and 5 bases, in that order; junction bases with no gene match: 6. This CDR3 comprises 15 residues. In germline, CDR1 is LNHDA, CDR2 SQIVND (reference sequence). Full variable domain (remainder filled in from reference TRBV19 and TRBJ1-4): DGGITQSPKYLFRKEGQNVTLSCEQNLNHDAMYWYRQDPGQGLRLIYYSQIVNDFQKGDIAEGYSVSREKKESFPLTVTSAQKNPTAFYLCASSMTGTANEKLFFGSGTQLSVL.